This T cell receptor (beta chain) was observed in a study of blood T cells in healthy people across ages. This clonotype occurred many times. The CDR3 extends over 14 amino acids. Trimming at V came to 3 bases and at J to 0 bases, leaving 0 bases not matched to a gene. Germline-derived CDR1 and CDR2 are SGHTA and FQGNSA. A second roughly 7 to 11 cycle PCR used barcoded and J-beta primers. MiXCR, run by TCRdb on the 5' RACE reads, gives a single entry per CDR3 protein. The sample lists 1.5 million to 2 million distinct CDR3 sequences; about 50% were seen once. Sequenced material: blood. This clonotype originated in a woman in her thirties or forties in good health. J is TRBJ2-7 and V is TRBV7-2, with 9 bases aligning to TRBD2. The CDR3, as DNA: TGTGCCAGCAGCTTGACTAGCGGCTCCTACGAGCAGTACTTC. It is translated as CASSLTSGSYEQYF. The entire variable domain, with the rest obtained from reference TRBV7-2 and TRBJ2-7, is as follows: GAGVSQSPSNKVTEKGKDVELRCDPISGHTALYWYRQSLGQGLEFLIYFQGNSAPDKSGLPSDRFSAERTGGSVSTLTIQRTQQEDSAVYLCASSLTSGSYEQYFGPGTRLTVT.